Below, one T cell receptor (beta chain) is given with its context. No antigen is known for it. The data derive from a study of cytomegalovirus exposure and HLA in healthy donors. Study-wide points: Across donors, most TCRs were seen rarely, yet some public ones were widespread. From TCR beta sequences, most subjects' HLA-A and HLA-B alleles were reportedly predicted accurately. Common viral pathogens seemed, in a later analysis, to connect with several of the most significant clusters. TCR beta chains numbering about 160 were designated cytomegalovirus-associated.

Vbeta (60) and Jbeta (13) primers were used in the PCR. Assay: immunoSEQ multiplex PCR; the TCRdb copy retains only in-frame clones and omits some. The sample yields 100,000 to 150,000 clones, about four fifths seen once. This CDR3 has 10 amino acids. The germline gives CDR1 DFQATT, CDR2 SNEGSKA (reference sequence). Trimming removed 5 bases at V and 5 bases at J, with 3 bases between. The chain recombines TRBV20-1 with TRBJ1-4; D is uncertain. This sequence was found in a woman aged 45-65 years in good health and CMV-seropositive. Sequencing was performed on PBMCs. CDR3 bases: TGCAGTGCTCTCAATGAAAAACTGTTTTTT. It codes for CSALNEKLFF.